This TCR beta chain was identified during a study of CD8 T cells in Susac syndrome. Germline V gives CDR1 GTSNPN, CDR2 SVGIG (reference sequence). Between the trimmed V and J ends, which lost 1 base and 5 bases, there was a span of 6 bases. This CDR3 comprises 12 residues. It was with random hexamers that 0.5 to 1 ug RNA was reverse transcribed. A multiplex approach, immunoSEQ multiplex PCR, amplified TCR beta CDR3 across 54 Vbeta and 13 Jbeta. TCRdb fed the immunoSEQ multiplex PCR reads into MiXCR, producing one record per CDR3 protein. The top ten clones hold around 0.12% of a sample with more than 150,000 distinct CDR3 sequences, roughly 95% of them seen once. TEMRA cells were FACS-enriched, with CD8+ and CD4+ T cells isolated negatively. To note about this clonotype: As yet, its antigen is unknown.

Broader study findings: That the number of individuals in its TCR sequencing and HLA analysis was relatively small was acknowledged by the study.

This chain links TRBV30 with TRBJ1-5; D unresolved. This sequence was found in a human donor with Susac syndrome. The sample consisted of CD4+ T cells from PBMCs. CDR3 DNA: TGTGCCTGGAGTGCGACCGATCAGCCCCAGCATTTT. This encodes CAWSATDQPQHF.